This T cell receptor (beta chain) was retrieved from a study of a mutant IDH1 vaccine in newly diagnosed glioma. Turning to the study itself: Treated patients were approximately 62% male, roughly 38% female, mean age around 40 years.

The CDR3 extends over 14 amino acids. The V gene lost 2 bases and the J gene lost 0 bases, with 5 bases spanning the gap. Germline CDR1 GTSNPN, CDR2 SVGIG (reference sequence). The data were produced by immunoSEQ multiplex PCR, yet TCRdb's version contains in-frame clones alone and is incomplete. This sample carries over 25,000 clones, almost 80% of them seen once, and the ten largest clones take about 10%. As concerns this clone: Its antigen is not known.

Time point indicated: week 35, safety follow-up. A 20-mer mutant IDH1 peptide at 300 ug was injected subcutaneously with topical imiquimod. In weeks 1, 3, 5, 7, 11, 15, 19 and 23, patients were vaccinated. J is TRBJ2-6 and V is TRBV30; D is unresolved. The TCR originated in a woman aged 30 to 39 with glioma. Some clones in this sample may be carry-over from other donors' samples. The sequencing used PBMCs, collected from a glioma patient whose treatment included an IDH1 peptide vaccine. CDR3 loop: CAWSRGSGANVLTF. CDR3 nucleotides: TGTGCCTGGAGTCGTGGCTCTGGGGCCAACGTCCTGACTTTC.